This TCR beta chain is from a study of metastatic and nonmetastatic thyroid tumors. The CDR3 runs to 13 residues. Trimming took off 5 bases at V and 7 bases at J, with 14 bases between the two ends. CDR1 and CDR2 (germline): SGHVS, FNYEAQ. Patients had received no treatment of any kind before thyroid surgery. TCRdb re-clonotyped the PCR reads through MiXCR. The table shows 20,000 to 25,000 clones, with 22% occurring only once. This clone was recorded at least ten times. The sequenced sample consisted of blood. The receptor's source is a female donor with papillary thyroid cancer or a benign thyroid nodule (not recorded which). Some clones in this sample may be carry-over from other donors' samples. The chain uses TRBV7-6 and TRBJ2-5, with TRBD2 as a possible D gene (5 bases). The CDR3 is CASSPEEGGTQYF. As DNA, the CDR3 is TGTGCCAGCAGCCCCGAAGAGGGTGGGACCCAGTACTTC. The whole variable domain, remainder taken from reference TRBV7-6 and TRBJ2-5, is GAGVSQSPRYKVTKRGQDVALRCDPISGHVSLYWYRQALGQGPEFLTYFNYEAQQDKSGLPNDRFSAERPEGSISTLTIQRTEQRDSAMYRCASSPEEGGTQYFGPGTRLLVL.